Below are 8 T cell receptor beta chains sequenced from a single sample in a study of regulatory T cells in long-lasting Graves disease. Time point reported: persistent/refractory GD, antithyroid drugs over 5 years with positive TRAb. Preparation of the TCR library used RNA extracted from PBMCs. Arm-PCR with iRepertoire HTBI primers amplified the CDR3 regions for these TCR beta libraries. MiXCR, applied by TCRdb to the multiplex PCR reads, yields one record per CDR3 protein. The data hold roughly 700,000 distinct CDR3 sequences, with 25% to 35% observed a single time. The source was peripheral blood mononuclear cells (PBMCs), collected when the disease was refractory, from a patient treated with antithyroid drugs. The receptors originated from a female donor with Graves disease.

This clonotype has more than one count but fewer than ten. The rearrangement uses TRBV7-9 and TRBJ1-5, with 8 bases matching TRBD1. Per germline, CDR1 SEHNR and CDR2 FQNEAQ (reference sequence). The ends lost 5 bases at V and 7 bases at J; junction bases unmatched: 10. This CDR3 contains 15 residues. CDR3: CASSPLGQGRQPQHF. The CDR3 DNA sequence: TGTGCCAGCAGCCCCCTCGGACAGGGAAGGCAGCCCCAGCATTTT.

On this clonotype: Being one base from a much bigger clone, this may be a read error. The rearrangement links TRBV11-2 to TRBJ2-7, with D uncertain. V was cut by 5 bases and J by 10 bases, with 24 bases left in between. The CDR3 extends over 15 amino acids. Germline V lookup: CDR1 SGHAT, CDR2 FQNNGV. CDR3 nucleotide sequence: TGTGCCAGCAGCCCCGGTGGTAGGATCCAAGAGGCCCAGTACTTC. Protein product: CASSPGGRIQEAQYF. The full variable domain, rest sourced from reference TRBV11-2 and TRBJ2-7, is EAGVAQSPRYKIIEKRQSVAFWCNPISGHATLYWYQQILGQGPKLLIQFQNNGVVDDSQLPKDRFSAERLKGVDSTLKIQPAKLEDSAVYLCASSPGGRIQEAQYFGPGTRLTVT.

This clonotype was seen only a few times. The chain uses TRBV27 and TRBJ1-2; 8 bases align to TRBD1. Per germline, CDR1 MNHEY and CDR2 SMNVEV (reference sequence). The V and J ends lost 6 bases and 8 bases, in that order; junction bases with no gene match: 8. The CDR3 totals 13 residues. CDR3 loop: CASRVDRGGGYTF. The CDR3 DNA follows: TGTGCCAGCAGAGTCGACAGGGGAGGCGGCTACACCTTC.

There are many counts of this clonotype. Its ends do not fully match the called genes, so a read error is possible. The chain uses TRBV5-1 and TRBJ1-1, with unresolved D. Germline V gene data show CDR1 as SGHRS and CDR2 as YFSETQ. This CDR3 has 14 amino acids. DNA for the CDR3: TGTGCCAGCAGCTTACTTCCAGGGAACACTGAAGCTTTCTTT. It encodes CASSLLPGNTEAFF.

In the case of this clonotype: A read error may produce the germline difference seen at one junction end. V usage is TRBV19 and J usage is TRBJ2-5; 11 nucleotides line up with TRBD2. This CDR3 has 15 amino acids. From germline, CDR1 is LNHDA and CDR2 SQIVND (reference sequence). The CDR3 coding sequence is TGTGCCAGTGCAACCGGGACTAGCGGACTAGAGGCCCAGTACTTC. Amino acid sequence: CASATGTSGLEAQYF.

Ten or more counts support this clonotype. CDR3 in amino acids: CASRGEGRDYGYTF. The DNA for the CDR3 is TGTGCCAGCAGGGGGGAGGGAAGGGACTATGGCTACACCTTC. The chain couples TRBV2 to TRBJ1-2; a weak D match, TRBD1 (5 bases). Germline CDR1 reads SNHLY; CDR2 reads FYNNEI. Deletions cut 6 bases from V and 3 bases from J, with 14 bases between. The CDR3 contains 14 residues.

The V gene is TRBV7-2, the J gene TRBJ1-1; no clear D gene. The V gene's germline CDR1 is SGHTA and CDR2 FQGNSA. The CDR3 length is 17 residues. Trimming took off 5 bases at V and 0 bases at J, with 19 bases between the two ends. CDR3 in DNA: TGTGCCAGCAGCCGCAGGTTAGGCAGCCCAATGAACACTGAAGCTTTCTTT. Its translation is CASSRRLGSPMNTEAFF.

The chain links TRBV4-2 to TRBJ2-7; D is perhaps TRBD2 (6 bases). CDR3 size: 17 residues. CDR1 and CDR2 (germline): LGHNA, YNFKEQ. Trimming pared 0 bases from V and 3 bases from J, leaving 18 bases between. This CDR3 reads CASSQDEGGTPLYEQYF. In DNA, the CDR3 is TGTGCCAGCAGCCAAGATGAGGGCGGGACGCCCCTCTACGAGCAGTACTTC.